One sample yielded the 10 T cell receptor beta chains listed below, sequenced in a study of cytomegalovirus exposure and HLA in healthy donors. With 60 Vbeta and 13 Jbeta primers, the PCR was carried out. Clones were read by immunoSEQ multiplex PCR, and TCRdb kept only the in-frame ones, dropping some. The sample records about 130,000 clones, about 80% being singletons. The specimen was PBMCs. The origin of the receptors is a woman aged 45-65 years in good health and CMV-seronegative.

This clone was counted once. This chain uses TRBV20-1 with TRBJ1-1, with D tentatively TRBD1 (5 bases). Trimming took off 3 bases at V and 6 bases at J, with 8 bases between the two ends. CDR1 DFQATT and CDR2 SNEGSKA come from the germline V gene (reference sequence). This CDR3 is built from 11 residues. CDR3 coding DNA: TGCAGTGCTAGGACAGAGCCTGAAGCTTTCTTT. This translates into CSARTEPEAFF.

The CDR3 here is CASSSPDRLDVEAFF. DNA for the CDR3: TGTGCCAGCAGTTCGCCGGACAGGCTAGACGTAGAAGCTTTCTTT. V is TRBV25-1 and J is TRBJ1-1; 7 bases match TRBD1. Germline lookup yields CDR1 MGHDK and CDR2 SYGVNS. V shed 5 bases and J 8 bases; nucleotides not matched to a gene: 14. The CDR3 runs to 15 residues. The entire variable domain, with the rest obtained from reference TRBV25-1 and TRBJ1-1, is as follows: EADIYQTPRYLVIGTGKKITLECSQTMGHDKMYWYQQDPGMELHLIHYSYGVNSTEKGDLSSESTVSRIRTEHFPLTLESARPSHTSQYLCASSSPDRLDVEAFFGQGTRLTVV.

V is TRBV28 and J is TRBJ1-5; D remains ambiguous. The CDR3 is 19 residues long. Germline lookup yields CDR1 MDHEN and CDR2 SYDVKM. Trimming removed 6 bases from V and 7 bases from J, with 31 bases in between. In DNA, the CDR3 is TGTGCCAGCAGATATCAGTTAAGGAGGTTCGACGGTGCGGTGCAGCCCCAGCATTTT. Translation gives CASRYQLRRFDGAVQPQHF.

The chain employs TRBV30 and TRBJ2-5, with unresolved D. Germline V lookup: CDR1 GTSNPN, CDR2 SVGIG (reference sequence). Trimming took 0 bases from V and 5 from J, leaving 4 bases between them. CDR3 length: 11 amino acids. CDR3 DNA sequence: TGTGCCTGGAGTGTCAGGGAGACCCAGTACTTC. Protein sequence: CAWSVRETQYF. The whole variable domain, remainder taken from reference TRBV30 and TRBJ2-5, is SQTIHQWPATLVQPVGSPLSLECTVEGTSNPNLYWYRQAAGRGLQLLFYSVGIGQISSEVPQNLSASRPQDRQFILSSKKLLLSDSGFYLCAWSVRETQYFGPGTRLLVL.

The V call is TRBV5-5, the J call TRBJ1-2; the match to TRBD1 covers 9 bases. Looked up from germline, CDR1 is SGHKS and CDR2 is YYEKEE (reference sequence). V shed 0 bases, J shed 2 bases, and the junction held 2 bases outside the gene matches. The CDR3 is 15 amino acids. Written as DNA, the CDR3 is TGTGCCAGCAGCTTGGCCGGACAGGGGAACTATGGCTACACCTTC. It encodes CASSLAGQGNYGYTF. The full variable domain, rest sourced from reference TRBV5-5 and TRBJ1-2, is DAGVTQSPTHLIKTRGQQVTLRCSPISGHKSVSWYQQVLGQGPQFIFQYYEKEERGRGNFPDRFSARQFPNYSSELNVNALLLGDSALYLCASSLAGQGNYGYTFGSGTRLTVV.

The chain is built from TRBV6-1 and TRBJ2-7; the D is unclear. Germline V gives CDR1 MNHNS, CDR2 SASEGT. This CDR3 is 12 amino acids long. Trimming took 2 bases from V and 3 from J, leaving 5 bases between them. This CDR3 reads CASSEKNYEQYV. The CDR3 DNA sequence: TGTGCCAGCAGTGAAAAAAACTACGAGCAGTACGTC.

On this clone: A junction boundary mismatches the germline segment, possibly from a read error. The chain is built from TRBV4-3 and TRBJ1-2; D is unclear. This CDR3 spans 12 amino acids. Germline-derived CDR1 and CDR2 are LGHNA and YSLEER. The CDR3 DNA follows: TGCGCCAGCAGCCAAGAAGGAGATGGCTACCCCTTC. It yields the protein CASSQEGDGYPF.

The chain uses TRBV30 and TRBJ1-3; D may be TRBD1 (6 bases). This CDR3 region has 13 residues. The V end lost 1 base, the J end lost 9 bases, and 13 bases lay between the germline ends. Germline V gene lookup returns CDR1 GTSNPN and CDR2 SVGIG (reference sequence). CDR3 amino acids: CAWSGQRGSTIYF. CDR3 in DNA: TGTGCCTGGAGTGGCCAAAGGGGGAGCACCATATATTTT.

The chain uses TRBV6-5 and TRBJ1-3; D gene ambiguous. The V gene lost 2 bases and the J gene lost 3 bases, with 5 bases spanning the gap. The length of the CDR3 is 13 residues. Germline values: CDR1 MNHEY, CDR2 SVGAGI. DNA for the CDR3: TGTGCCAGCAGTTACAACAGTGGAAACACCATATATTTT. This translates into CASSYNSGNTIYF.

This chain connects TRBV9 to TRBJ1-4; D is undetermined. Germline-derived CDR1 and CDR2 are SGDLS and YYNGEE. The CDR3 runs to 14 residues. Trimming left V 4 bases short and J 8 bases short, with 15 bases between. The CDR3 bases are TGTGCCAGCAGCTCTCGGCGGGGTGGGGAAAAACTGTTTTTT. Encoded protein: CASSSRRGGEKLFF.